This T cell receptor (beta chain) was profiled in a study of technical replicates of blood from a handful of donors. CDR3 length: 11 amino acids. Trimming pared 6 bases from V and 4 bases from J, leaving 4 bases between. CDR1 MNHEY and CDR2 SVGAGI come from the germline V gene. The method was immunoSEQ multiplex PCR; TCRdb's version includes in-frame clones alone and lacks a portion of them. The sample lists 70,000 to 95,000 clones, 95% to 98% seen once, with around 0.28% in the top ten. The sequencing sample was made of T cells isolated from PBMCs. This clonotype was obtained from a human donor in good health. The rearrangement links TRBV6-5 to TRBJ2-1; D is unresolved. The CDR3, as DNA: TGTGCCAGCAGACATTACAATGAGCAGTTCTTC. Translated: CASRHYNEQFF.